These T cell receptor beta chains were read from a single sample in a study of OX40 agonist ivuxolimab in advanced cancers. The assay was immunoSEQ multiplex PCR, and TCRdb's table has in-frame clones only and misses some. The repertoire consists of about 16,000 clones, with approximately 86% occurring once and the leading ten covering under 5%. Sequenced here: CD4+ or CD8+ T cells sorted from blood, sampled in a trial of the OX40 agonist ivuxolimab. Receptor source: an adult with an advanced solid tumor such as melanoma, head and neck, liver or kidney cancer. Each CDR3 is given with its conserved first and last residue. D genes are given only for firm matches. Clone size, where shown, is once, few, many, or a class for clones that have expanded.

j_call,clone_size,d_call,v_call,cdr3_nt,cdr3_aa
TRBJ1-1,once,TRBD1,TRBV5-8,TGTGCCAGCAGCTCTAGACAGGGGGGGAACACTGAAGCTTTCTTT,CASSSRQGGNTEAFF
TRBJ2-7,.,TRBD2,TRBV7-2,TGTGCCAGCAGCCCGGGGAGCGGGATGGGGGAGCAGTACTTC,CASSPGSGMGEQYF
TRBJ1-2,.,.,TRBV5-1,TGCGCCAGCCGTCCTGGGGACTTGAGCAATGGCTACACCTTC,CASRPGDLSNGYTF
TRBJ2-1,.,.,TRBV7-2,TGTGCCAGCAGCTCGAGTGGAAATGAGCAGTTCTTC,CASSSSGNEQFF
TRBJ2-1,.,.,TRBV7-2,TGTGCCAGCAGCTTAGTGGGGGGTACGGGTGAGCAGTTCTTC,CASSLVGGTGEQFF
TRBJ2-1,.,.,TRBV28,TGTGCCAGCAGTGTCCTTGGCTCGGGGCAGGGGAATGAGCAGTTCTTC,CASSVLGSGQGNEQFF
TRBJ1-2,.,.,TRBV27,TGTGCCAGCAGTCCGCAGGGATATGGCTACACCTTC,CASSPQGYGYTF
TRBJ2-7,.,.,TRBV11-1,TGTGCTAGCAGCGTAGATGCGGTCTACGAGCAGTACTTC,CASSVDAVYEQYF
TRBJ1-1,.,.,TRBV29-1,TGCAGCGCCGCCGGCACGGGTAGGGGAGGGAACTTGGCTGAAGCTTTCTTT,CSAAGTGRGGNLAEAFF
TRBJ2-1,.,.,TRBV9,TGTGCCAGCAGCGTAGCTGGGGCGTCCAATGAGCAGTTCTTC,CASSVAGASNEQFF
TRBJ1-4,once,.,TRBV18,TGTGCCAGCTCACCGACGCGGGGTCCCTCAGTTAATGAAAAACTGTTTTTT,CASSPTRGPSVNEKLFF
TRBJ2-5,once,.,TRBV7-2,TGTGCCAGCAGCTTACAGGGGATGGCACAAGAGACCCAGTACTTC,CASSLQGMAQETQYF
TRBJ1-1,.,.,TRBV7-9,TGTGCCAGCAGCCCTACGAGGACAGTGAACACTGAAGCTTTCTTT,CASSPTRTVNTEAFF
TRBJ2-6,.,.,TRBV27,TGTGCCAGCAGTTTAGGGGAACGAGCTGGGGCCAACGTCCTGACTTTC,CASSLGERAGANVLTF
TRBJ2-3,.,TRBD2,TRBV7-8,TGTGCCAGCAGCTTGACTAGCGGGAGTACAGATACGCAGTATTTT,CASSLTSGSTDTQYF
TRBJ2-7,.,.,TRBV7-8,TGTGCCAGCAGCTTAGGTACTAGCTTCCACGAGCAGTACTTC,CASSLGTSFHEQYF
TRBJ2-2,.,.,TRBV7-3,TGTGCCAGCAGCTTATGGGCAGAAGGGGAGCTGTTTTTT,CASSLWAEGELFF
TRBJ2-3,.,.,TRBV25-1,TGTGCCAGCAGTGAATTCGGAACAGTAGATACGCAGTATTTT,CASSEFGTVDTQYF
TRBJ2-2,once,.,TRBV9,TGTGCCAGCAGCGTAGCTGGGCTAGCTCCCGGGGAGCTGTTTTTT,CASSVAGLAPGELFF
TRBJ2-3,.,.,TRBV18,TGTGCCAGCTCACCACCGAATTCAGATACGCAGTATTTT,CASSPPNSDTQYF
TRBJ2-3,.,TRBD2,TRBV4-1,TGCGCCAGCAGCCTCCCAGAGGGGCTAGCGGGAGGGCCGGGCACAGATACGCAGTATTTT,CASSLPEGLAGGPGTDTQYF
TRBJ1-1,.,.,TRBV2,TGTGCCAGCAGTGAAGCGCGGGGTCTCAACACTGAAGCTTTCTTT,CASSEARGLNTEAFF
TRBJ1-5,.,.,TRBV7-6,TGTGCCAGCAGCCTGGACAGTGGCAATCAGCCCCAGCATTTT,CASSLDSGNQPQHF
TRBJ2-5,.,.,TRBV30,TGTGCCTGGAGACCCACACCCGGGGGCGGGGAGACCCAGTACTTC,CAWRPTPGGGETQYF
TRBJ2-7,.,TRBD2,TRBV11-2,TGTGCCAGCAGCTTTCCGAAGCGGGATCTACTTACGGGCTCCTACGAGCAGTACTTC,CASSFPKRDLLTGSYEQYF
TRBJ2-3,.,.,TRBV20-1,TGCAGTGCGGCTTATACGCAGTATTTT,CSAAYTQYF
TRBJ1-1,.,.,TRBV11-2,TGTGCCAGCAGCTTAGAAAACCTTATGAACACTGAAGCTTTCTTT,CASSLENLMNTEAFF
TRBJ2-3,.,TRBD2,TRBV18,TGTGCCAGCTCACCAATGGCTAGCGGAACAGATACGCAGTATTTT,CASSPMASGTDTQYF
TRBJ2-7,once,.,TRBV5-6,TGTGCCAGCAGCTGGGCAGGGACCCGCGAGCAGTACTTC,CASSWAGTREQYF
TRBJ1-1,.,.,TRBV6-4,TGTGCCAGCAGTGAACACCCTAGCACTGAAGCTTTCTTT,CASSEHPSTEAFF
TRBJ1-5,.,.,TRBV7-2,TGTGCCAGCAGTTGGGGTCAGGGGAGCAATCAGCCCCAGCATTTT,CASSWGQGSNQPQHF
TRBJ2-7,.,.,TRBV27,TGTGCCAGCAGTTTATCTCCGGGGGCGGGGTACGAGCAGTACTTC,CASSLSPGAGYEQYF
TRBJ2-3,.,TRBD2,TRBV7-2,TGTGCCAGCAGCTTACAGCTAGCGGGGGATACGCAGTATTTT,CASSLQLAGDTQYF
TRBJ1-5,.,.,TRBV4-2,TGTGCCAGCAGCCAAGAGGTGGGTCAGCCCCAGCATTTT,CASSQEVGQPQHF
TRBJ2-2,.,TRBD2,TRBV10-1,TGCGCCAGCGGACTAGCGGGAGGGTCCACCGGGGAGCTGTTTTTT,CASGLAGGSTGELFF
TRBJ1-4,.,.,TRBV10-3,TGTGCCATCGGGGCCAGTGAGGAAAAACTGTTTTTT,CAIGASEEKLFF
TRBJ1-2,.,.,TRBV30,TGTGCCTGGAGTGGGGTCAGGGGAAACTATGGCTACACCTTC,CAWSGVRGNYGYTF
TRBJ2-2,few,TRBD1,TRBV28,TGTGCCAGCAGTTTATCAGGGGGCGCCTCCGGGGAGCTGTTTTTT,CASSLSGGASGELFF
TRBJ1-2,.,TRBD1,TRBV4-2,TGTGCCAGCAGCCAAGCAGGCCTGGGACAGGCCGATGGCTACACCTTC,CASSQAGLGQADGYTF